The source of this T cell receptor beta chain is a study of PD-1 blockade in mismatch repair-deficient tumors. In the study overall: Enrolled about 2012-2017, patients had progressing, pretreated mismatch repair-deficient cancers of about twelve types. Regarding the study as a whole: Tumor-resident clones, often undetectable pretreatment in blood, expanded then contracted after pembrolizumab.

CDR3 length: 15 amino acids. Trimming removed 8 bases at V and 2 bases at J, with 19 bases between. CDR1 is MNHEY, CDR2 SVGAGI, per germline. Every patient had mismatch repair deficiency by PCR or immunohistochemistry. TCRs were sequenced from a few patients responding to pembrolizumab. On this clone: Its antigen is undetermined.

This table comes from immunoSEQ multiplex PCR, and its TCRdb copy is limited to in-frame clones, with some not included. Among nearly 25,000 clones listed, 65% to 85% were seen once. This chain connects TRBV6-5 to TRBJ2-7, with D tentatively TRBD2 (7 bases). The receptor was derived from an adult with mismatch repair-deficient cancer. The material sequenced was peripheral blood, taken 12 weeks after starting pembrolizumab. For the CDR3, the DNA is TGTGCCAGCTCTGAGGGGGGGGGAGGGACCTACGAGCAGTACTTC. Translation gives CASSEGGGGTYEQYF.